This TCR beta chain originates from a study of blood T cell repertoires in COVID-19. On the study more broadly: Spain, Italy and the United States supplied samples that represented acute and convalescent COVID-19.

The CDR3 has 15 amino acids. The V gene lost 0 bases and the J gene lost 7 bases, with 15 bases spanning the gap. CDR1 MNHEY and CDR2 SVGAGI come from the germline V gene. Clones were sequenced by immunoSEQ multiplex PCR, and TCRdb holds only the in-frame ones, with some missing. The sample holds some 160,000 clones; 85% to 90% are singletons and the top ten take approximately 7%. This receptor was identified in a woman between 50 and 59 years old who had recovered from COVID-19. The chain uses TRBV6-5 and TRBJ2-5, with D tentatively TRBD2 (5 bases). The sample was PBMCs or T cells enriched from blood (not recorded which). CDR3 amino acids: CASSYSSLAPGTQYF. DNA for the CDR3: TGTGCCAGCAGTTACTCGAGTCTAGCCCCGGGGACCCAGTACTTC.